This TCR beta chain was found in a study of shared clonotypes between healthy human individuals. Findings and caveats of the study: Shared clonotypes across all four donors exceeded non-shared ones in generation probability.

As to this clone: Its antigen remains unidentified.

Germline V gene lookup returns CDR1 SGHDT and CDR2 YYEEEE. This CDR3 spans 16 amino acids. Trimming removed 0 bases from V and 0 bases from J, with 12 bases in between. Naive CD8 populations comprised CD45RO-negative cells positively selected for CCR7, excluding terminally differentiated effector memory CD45RA+ cells. TCRdb's copy holds only in-frame clones and misses some; the assay was immunoSEQ multiplex PCR. The table lists about 2 million clones, about 95% of them singletons. The sample taken for sequencing was naive CD8+ T cells sorted from blood. The chain employs TRBV5-6 and TRBJ1-2; D not resolved. The sequence was obtained from a young man in good health. As DNA, the CDR3 is TGTGCCAGCAGCTTGGGTCCCGTGATGGCTAACTATGGCTACACCTTC. Translating it yields CASSLGPVMANYGYTF.